A selection of T cell receptor beta chains follows, all from one sample in a study of T cell repertoires in cytomegalovirus infection. TCRdb re-derived calls from the reads in MiXCR, one entry per CDR3 protein. Of around 530,000 distinct CDR3 sequences in the sample, approximately 26% are singletons; the top ten hold roughly 13%. Sequenced: PBMCs. Source of these receptors: a human donor in good health (CMV status not recorded). Some clones in this sample may be carry-over from other donors' samples. Each CDR3 is given with its conserved first and last residue. D genes are given only for firm matches. Clone size, where shown, is once, few, many, or a class for clones that have expanded.

CDR3aa	CDR3nt	d_gene	v_gene	j_gene	abundance
CASSWWGLKVEETQYF	TGTGCCAGCAGCTGGTGGGGCCTTAAGGTTGAAGAGACCCAGTACTTC	-	TRBV5-6	TRBJ2-5	few
CSASSAYNSPLHF	TGCAGTGCTAGTTCTGCCTATAATTCACCCCTCCACTTT	-	TRBV20-1	TRBJ1-6	-
CASTPWGGAGSYTF	TGTGCCAGCACCCCCTGGGGCGGGGCAGGAAGCTACACCTTC	-	TRBV2	TRBJ1-2	-
CASGSPRGIYYEQYF	TGTGCCAGCGGCTCTCCTAGGGGGATATACTACGAGCAGTACTTC	-	TRBV7-2	TRBJ2-7	many
CASSLRTGFSYNEQFF	TGTGCCAGCAGCCTCAGGACAGGGTTTTCCTACAATGAGCAGTTCTTC	TRBD1	TRBV7-2	TRBJ2-1	many
CASTRTSGSSGEQFF	TGTGCCAGCACTAGAACTAGCGGGAGTTCCGGTGAGCAGTTCTTC	TRBD2	TRBV6-1	TRBJ2-1	-
CANSEAWQGTEAFF	TGTGCCAACAGTGAAGCGTGGCAGGGCACTGAAGCTTTCTTT	-	TRBV6-1	TRBJ1-1	-
CASRREVTYNEQFF	TGTGCCAGTAGGAGGGAAGTCACCTACAATGAGCAGTTCTTC	-	TRBV4-2	TRBJ2-1	-
CASSDYVSLSNQPQHF	TGTGCCAGCAGTGATTATGTGTCTTTAAGCAATCAGCCCCAGCATTTT	-	TRBV6-1	TRBJ1-5	few
CASSQVAAGGPHEQYF	TGCGCCAGCAGCCAAGTGGCAGCGGGAGGGCCCCACGAGCAGTACTTC	TRBD2	TRBV4-3	TRBJ2-7	-
CASSYGTGRRQETQYF	TGTGCCAGCAGTTATGGGACAGGGCGTCGGCAAGAGACCCAGTACTTC	TRBD1	TRBV6-5	TRBJ2-5	few
CASSLDLTGGQETQYF	TGTGCCAGCAGCTTAGATCTCACGGGAGGCCAAGAGACCCAGTACTTC	TRBD2	TRBV7-9	TRBJ2-5	few
CASSFKVEADSSTDTQYF	TGTGCCAGCAGTTTTAAAGTAGAGGCCGATTCTAGCACAGATACGCAGTATTTT	-	TRBV12-3/TRBV12-4	TRBJ2-3	-
CASSQEPAGGGEQFF	TGCGCCAGCAGCCAAGAACCAGCGGGAGGGGGTGAGCAGTTCTTC	TRBD2	TRBV4-1	TRBJ2-1	many
CASSRQGFGTEAFF	TGTGCCAGCAGCCGGCAGGGATTCGGCACTGAAGCTTTCTTT	-	TRBV7-2	TRBJ1-1	many
CAWTPRGDTQYF	TGTGCCTGGACCCCTCGGGGAGATACGCAGTATTTT	-	TRBV30	TRBJ2-3	-
CASGFGGVLSGANVLTF	TGTGCTAGTGGTTTCGGGGGGGTCCTCTCTGGGGCCAACGTCCTGACTTTC	TRBD2	TRBV12-5	TRBJ2-6	-
CASSPLGSEQYF	TGTGCCAGCAGTCCCCTGGGGTCCGAGCAGTACTTC	-	TRBV28	TRBJ2-7	few
CASSDRGYTDTQYF	TGTGCCAGCAGTGACAGGGGGTATACAGATACGCAGTATTTT	TRBD1	TRBV2	TRBJ2-3	-
CATSGLGSGIDTQYF	TGTGCCACCAGTGGGCTCGGGAGCGGGATAGATACGCAGTATTTT	TRBD2	TRBV24-1	TRBJ2-3	few
CASSFGGNNQPQHF	TGTGCCAGCAGTTTCGGGGGAAACAATCAGCCCCAGCATTTT	-	TRBV28	TRBJ1-5	-
CASSFGLYTGELFF	TGTGCCAGCAGTTTCGGACTGTACACCGGGGAGCTGTTTTTT	-	TRBV27	TRBJ2-2	-
CASSWAGTEGYNEQFF	TGTGCCAGCAGTTGGGCCGGGACCGAAGGGTACAATGAGCAGTTCTTC	-	TRBV7-2	TRBJ2-1	many
CASSLGQGGNEQYF	TGTGCCAGCAGCTTGGGACAGGGGGGTAACGAGCAGTACTTC	TRBD1	TRBV5-4	TRBJ2-7	-
CASSLEGAWSPLHF	TGTGCCAGCAGCTTAGAGGGGGCTTGGTCACCCCTCCACTTT	TRBD1	TRBV7-2	TRBJ1-6	few
CASRPDLGAGTQYF	TGTGCCAGCAGACCAGACCTCGGAGCAGGGACCCAGTACTTC	-	TRBV7-9	TRBJ2-5	-
CASSLATQSSYEQYF	TGTGCCAGCAGTCTAGCTACCCAAAGCTCCTACGAGCAGTACTTC	-	TRBV28	TRBJ2-7	-
CASSQPIVSDTQYF	TGTGCCAGCAGCCAGCCCATAGTGTCAGATACGCAGTATTTT	-	TRBV4-2	TRBJ2-3	-
CSARDLYGNQDEQFF	TGCAGTGCTAGAGATCTCTACGGGAATCAGGATGAGCAGTTCTTC	-	TRBV20-1	TRBJ2-1	-
CASSFGRGGYEQYF	TGTGCCAGCAGCTTCGGCAGGGGAGGCTACGAGCAGTACTTC	-	TRBV5-6	TRBJ2-7	-
CASSSGNLEADTQYF	TGTGCCAGCAGTTCGGGTAACCTGGAGGCAGATACGCAGTATTTT	-	TRBV12-3/TRBV12-4	TRBJ2-3	few
CASSPGRTSSYSYEQYF	TGTGCCAGCAGCCCTGGGCGGACAAGCTCATATTCCTACGAGCAGTACTTC	-	TRBV7-3	TRBJ2-7	-
CASSLPFGGHTEAFF	TGTGCCAGCAGCTTGCCCTTCGGGGGCCACACTGAAGCTTTCTTT	-	TRBV5-4	TRBJ1-1	-
CASTQSELAGRIRLSTDTQYF	TGTGCCAGTACCCAATCGGAACTAGCGGGACGGATTCGGCTTAGCACAGATACGCAGTATTTT	TRBD2	TRBV19	TRBJ2-3	-
CASSLATGASTDTQYF	TGTGCCAGCAGCTTAGCCACGGGAGCGAGCACAGATACGCAGTATTTT	-	TRBV11-2	TRBJ2-3	-
CASSLSPTGLNTGELFF	TGTGCCAGCAGCTTAAGTCCGACAGGCCTGAACACCGGGGAGCTGTTTTTT	-	TRBV7-8	TRBJ2-2	-
CASSMAGGEMRQPQHF	TGTGCCAGTAGTATGGCAGGGGGCGAAATGCGCCAGCCCCAGCATTTT	TRBD1	TRBV19	TRBJ1-5	-
CASSYATEAFF	TGTGCCAGCAGTTACGCCACTGAAGCTTTCTTT	-	TRBV6-6	TRBJ1-1	-
CASSPGQAGTEAFF	TGTGCCAGCAGCCCTGGACAGGCAGGCACTGAAGCTTTCTTT	TRBD1	TRBV5-6	TRBJ1-1	few
CASSQGTGYDEQFF	TGTGCCAGCAGTCAGGGAACAGGGTACGATGAGCAGTTCTTC	-	TRBV6-2/TRBV6-3	TRBJ2-1	-
CASLPGGFRNEQFF	TGTGCCAGCCTCCCTGGCGGGTTCCGCAATGAGCAGTTCTTC	-	TRBV6-4	TRBJ2-1	-
CASSLSTRRVYEQYF	TGTGCCAGCAGCTTATCGACCCGGAGGGTCTACGAGCAGTACTTC	-	TRBV7-2	TRBJ2-7	few
CASHTDNQPQHF	TGTGCCAGCCATACGGACAATCAGCCCCAGCATTTT	-	TRBV19	TRBJ1-5	few
CASSLAGTGTYTF	TGTGCCAGCAGCCTAGCCGGGACAGGGACCTACACCTTC	TRBD1	TRBV27	TRBJ1-2	few
CASSRGAGNTIYF	TGTGCCAGTAGTAGAGGGGCTGGAAACACCATATATTTT	-	TRBV19	TRBJ1-3	-
CASSSAARVNTEAFF	TGTGCCAGCAGTTCCGCGGCCAGGGTGAACACTGAAGCTTTCTTT	-	TRBV27	TRBJ1-1	-